Presented here are 5 T cell receptor beta chains from one specimen sequenced in a study of monozygotic twins with inflammatory bowel disease. TCRdb reworked the 5' RACE reads into one entry per CDR3 protein, no DNA. This repertoire includes about 210,000 distinct CDR3 sequences. Sequenced sample: blood. These receptors were obtained from a human donor with ulcerative colitis or Crohn's disease, or a healthy co-twin of an affected twin (not recorded which).

The chain recombines TRBV12-3 or TRBV12-4 with TRBJ2-5. The CDR3 contains 14 residues. The CDR3: CASSLSLRVRRAIF.

The chain has TRBV5-1 and TRBJ1-1; TCRdb indicates TRBD1, and absent DNA this call remains unverified. Germline CDR1 and CDR2: SGHRS and YFSETQ. The CDR3 consists of 15 residues. The chain's CDR3 is CASSILGTGASEAFF.

This sequence joins TRBV5-6 and TRBJ2-3; TCRdb names TRBD1, which stays unverified in the absence of DNA. Germline CDR1 SGHDT, CDR2 YYEEEE. The CDR3 sequence is 14 residues long. Here the CDR3 reads CASSLWGSTDTQYF.

This sequence joins TRBV4-1 and TRBJ2-1; the TCRdb call, TRBD2, lacks DNA for checking. Germline-derived CDR1 and CDR2 are MGHRA and YSYEKL. The CDR3 runs to 16 residues. CDR3 residues: CASSHDLAAPYNEQFF.

The chain's CDR3 is CASSLAGDRPQYF. J is TRBJ2-3 and V is TRBV7-9; TCRdb's D call, TRBD1, is unchecked because there is no DNA. Germline V CDR1 and CDR2: SEHNR, FQNEAQ (reference sequence). The CDR3 runs to 13 residues.